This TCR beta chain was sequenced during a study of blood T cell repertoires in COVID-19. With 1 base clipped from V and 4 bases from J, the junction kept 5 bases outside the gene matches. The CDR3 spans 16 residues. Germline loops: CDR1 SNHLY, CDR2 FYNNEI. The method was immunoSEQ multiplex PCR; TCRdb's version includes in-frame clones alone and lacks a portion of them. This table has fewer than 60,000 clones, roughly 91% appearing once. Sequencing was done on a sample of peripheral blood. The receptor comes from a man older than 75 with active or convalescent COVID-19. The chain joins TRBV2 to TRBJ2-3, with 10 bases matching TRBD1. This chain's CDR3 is CASSEEGQGISDTQYF. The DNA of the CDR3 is TGTGCCAGCAGTGAAGAGGGACAGGGGATATCAGATACGCAGTATTTT. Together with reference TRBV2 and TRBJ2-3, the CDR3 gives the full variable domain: EPEVTQTPSHQVTQMGQEVILRCVPISNHLYFYWYRQILGQKVEFLVSFYNNEISEKSEIFDDQFSVERPDGSNFTLKIRSTKLEDSAMYFCASSEEGQGISDTQYFGPGTRLTVL.